What follows are 13 T cell receptor beta chains derived from one specimen sequenced in a study of cytomegalovirus exposure and HLA in healthy donors. The PCR contained 60 Vbeta and 13 Jbeta primers. Clones were sequenced by immunoSEQ multiplex PCR, and TCRdb holds only the in-frame ones, with some missing. The sample data list around 34,000 clones. Material: PBMCs. The receptors were gathered from a woman aged 40 to 50 in good health and CMV-seropositive.

The CDR3 nucleotides read TGTGCCTGGAGTGCGGACAGGACCCTCTCTGGAAACACCATATATTTT. As protein: CAWSADRTLSGNTIYF. This chain uses TRBV30 with TRBJ1-3, with 7 bases identical to TRBD1. The germline gives CDR1 GTSNPN, CDR2 SVGIG (reference sequence). There are 16 residues in the CDR3. V shed 1 base and J 0 bases; nucleotides not matched to a gene: 6.

This chain uses TRBV5-6 with TRBJ2-5; D is perhaps TRBD2 (7 bases). The length of the CDR3 is 17 residues. Per germline, CDR1 SGHDT and CDR2 YYEEEE. V dropped 4 bases and J dropped 5 bases, with 24 bases sitting between them. Written as DNA, the CDR3 is TGTGCCAGCAGCCCACCCCGGGGGGCTTCAATTTGGGAGACCCAGTACTTC. This translates into CASSPPRGASIWETQYF.

According to its frequency, this clone is medium-sized (0.01 to 0.1%). The chain is built from TRBV29-1 and TRBJ2-4, with unresolved D. The length of the CDR3 is 14 residues. CDR1 is SQVTM and CDR2 is ANQGSEA in the germline V gene. Trimming took 6 bases from V and 8 from J, leaving 20 bases between them. In DNA, the CDR3 is TGCAGCGTCGCCGCCGGTACAGAGCATCACATTCAGTACTTC. Translation: CSVAAGTEHHIQYF.

The rearrangement links TRBV7-2 to TRBJ1-3, with D hard to call. The CDR3 runs to 13 residues. V gave up 5 bases and J gave up 7 bases, with 12 bases separating them. From germline, CDR1 is SGHTA and CDR2 FQGNSA. The CDR3 region has the DNA TGTGCCAGCAGCGTTACGCCGGGGAACACCATATATTTT. It specifies CASSVTPGNTIYF.

This sequence joins TRBV5-3 and TRBJ1-6, with D perhaps matching TRBD1 (5 bases). TRBV5-3 is flagged as an ORF with uncertain function. The V end was cut by 4 bases, the J end by 3 bases, with 14 bases between. The CDR3 runs 16 residues. CDR3 sequence reads: CARSQNQQGYNSPLHF. The CDR3 bases are TGTGCCAGAAGCCAAAACCAGCAGGGCTATAATTCACCCCTCCACTTT.

The V gene is TRBV28, the J gene TRBJ1-4; the match to TRBD1 covers 7 bases. Looked up from germline, CDR1 is MDHEN and CDR2 is SYDVKM. V lost 1 base and J lost 7; bases outside the gene matches: 9. CDR3 length: 16 amino acids. This CDR3 is CASSLSARGFFEKLFF. The DNA of the CDR3 is TGTGCCAGCAGTTTATCGGCCAGGGGGTTCTTTGAAAAACTGTTTTTT.

The chain couples TRBV19 to TRBJ2-1; no reliable D call. Germline CDR1 reads LNHDA; CDR2 reads SQIVND (reference sequence). The CDR3 consists of 13 residues. Trimming removed 4 bases at V and 8 bases at J, with 12 bases between. The CDR3 DNA follows: TGTGCCAGTAGTAGTGACACTGGCTATGAGCAGTTCTTC. Translating gives CASSSDTGYEQFF.

V gene TRBV7-2 combines with J gene TRBJ2-1; D gene ambiguous. The germline gives CDR1 SGHTA, CDR2 FQGNSA. Trimming removed 5 bases from V and 10 bases from J, with 15 bases in between. CDR3 length equals 13 residues. The CDR3 spells CASSLPRVEEQFF. DNA of the CDR3: TGTGCCAGCAGCCTACCTCGAGTGGAGGAGCAGTTCTTC.

The chain couples TRBV19 to TRBJ1-2; D perhaps matches TRBD1 (6 bases). In germline, CDR1 is LNHDA, CDR2 SQIVND (reference sequence). V was clipped by 1 base and J by 3 bases, with 9 bases between them. The CDR3 length is 14 residues. The CDR3 loop reads CASSIGQGYYGYTF. DNA of the CDR3: TGTGCCAGTAGTATAGGGCAGGGGTACTATGGCTACACCTTC. Combining the CDR3 with reference TRBV19 and TRBJ1-2 gives the whole variable domain DGGITQSPKYLFRKEGQNVTLSCEQNLNHDAMYWYRQDPGQGLRLIYYSQIVNDFQKGDIAEGYSVSREKKESFPLTVTSAQKNPTAFYLCASSIGQGYYGYTFGSGTRLTVV.

The chain links TRBV14 to TRBJ1-4; D call uncertain. Trimming cost V 5 bases and J 6 bases, with 7 bases left between them. CDR1 and CDR2 from the germline V gene are SGHDN and FVKESK. The CDR3 runs to 12 residues. The CDR3 here is CASSTSDEKLFF. The CDR3, as DNA: TGTGCCAGCAGCACCAGTGATGAAAAACTGTTTTTT.

This chain uses TRBV30 with TRBJ1-2; no firm D call. Trimming removed 0 bases from V and 6 bases from J, with 5 bases in between. This CDR3 is built from 11 residues. Germline values: CDR1 GTSNPN, CDR2 SVGIG (reference sequence). The CDR3 loop is CAWSVSDGYTF. In nucleotides, the CDR3 is TGTGCCTGGAGTGTTTCCGATGGCTACACCTTC.

The rearrangement uses TRBV20-1 and TRBJ2-7; D is uncertain. V lost 6 bases and J 1 base, leaving 7 bases between the germline ends. The CDR3 is 11 residues long. Germline lookup yields CDR1 DFQATT and CDR2 SNEGSKA (reference sequence). The CDR3 DNA is TGCAGTGCGTCAGTTTCCTACGAGCAGTACTTC. Residues: CSASVSYEQYF.

The genes are TRBV19 and TRBJ2-5, with D tentatively TRBD1 (6 bases). The DNA matches TRBJ2-7 better at its end, which makes the J call doubtful. The CDR3 has 13 residues. The V gene's germline CDR1 is LNHDA and CDR2 SQIVND (reference sequence). CDR3 nucleotides: TGTGCCAGTAACGACAGGACAACCTACGAGCAGTACTTC. As protein: CASNDRTTYEQYF.